The 27 T cell receptor beta chains below were found in one sample sequenced in a study of blood T cell repertoires in COVID-19. The data were produced by immunoSEQ multiplex PCR, yet TCRdb's version contains in-frame clones alone and is incomplete. The data contain under 30,000 clones, roughly 86% of them singletons. The specimen sequenced was peripheral blood. The receptors here all came from a man aged 50 to 60 with active COVID-19.

The CDR3 nucleotides are TGTGCCAGCAGTCGTAGAACCGGGACAGGGAATCAGCCCCAGCATTTT. It yields the protein CASSRRTGTGNQPQHF. This chain links TRBV5-8 with TRBJ1-5; 9 bases align to TRBD1. The junction had 10 bases not matched to a gene; V was cut back by 5 bases and J by 4 bases. This CDR3 spans 16 amino acids. The V gene's germline CDR1 is SGHTS and CDR2 YDEGEE.

This clone is a singleton in its sample. The DNA for the CDR3 is TGTGCCACCAGTGACGGGGATATAGATACGCAGTATTTT. It encodes CATSDGDIDTQYF. This chain links TRBV24-1 with TRBJ2-3; tentative D call: TRBD2 (5 bases). Trimming removed 4 bases from V and 5 bases from J, with 9 bases in between. The CDR3 is 13 amino acids. Germline V gene data show CDR1 as KGHDR and CDR2 as SFDVKD.

The gene calls are TRBV5-4 and TRBJ2-3, with 9 nucleotides matching TRBD1. The trim removed 0 bases at V and 5 bases at J, leaving 10 bases unmatched. From germline, CDR1 is SGHNT and CDR2 YYREEE (reference sequence). The CDR3 is 17 amino acids. The chain's CDR3 is CASSLAGTGKGGDTQYF. In nucleotides, the CDR3 is TGTGCCAGCAGCTTGGCCGGGACAGGGAAGGGGGGAGATACGCAGTATTTT. Drawing the rest from reference TRBV5-4 and TRBJ2-3, the complete variable domain is ETGVTQSPTHLIKTRGQQVTLRCSSQSGHNTVSWYQQALGQGPQFIFQYYREEENGRGNFPPRFSGLQFPNYSSELNVNALELDDSALYLCASSLAGTGKGGDTQYFGPGTRLTVL.

V gene TRBV27 combines with J gene TRBJ2-3; 10 nucleotides line up with TRBD2. Germline CDR1 and CDR2: MNHEY and SMNVEV (reference sequence). With V trimmed by 5 bases and J by 0 bases, 2 bases remained unmatched. There are 15 residues in the CDR3. Here the CDR3 DNA reads TGTGCCAGCAGTGCGACTAGCGGGAGCACAGATACGCAGTATTTT. Protein product: CASSATSGSTDTQYF.

The chain links TRBV7-9 to TRBJ2-3; 9 positions match TRBD1. Trimming at V came to 11 bases and at J to 0 bases, leaving 3 bases not matched to a gene. CDR3 size: 13 residues. Germline lookup yields CDR1 SEHNR and CDR2 FQNEAQ (reference sequence). DNA for the CDR3: TGTGCCGGGGACAGGGATAGCACAGATACGCAGTATTTT. This sequence encodes CAGDRDSTDTQYF.

Only one count was recorded for this clone. J is TRBJ1-3 and V is TRBV18; D gene unclear. Trimming stripped 6 bases from V and 0 bases from J, with 15 bases between. This CDR3 is 16 amino acids long. Looked up from germline, CDR1 is KGHSH and CDR2 is LQKENI. CDR3 bases: TGTGCCAGCTCGCTTTCCGACTGGAGCTCTGGAAACACCATATATTTT. It encodes CASSLSDWSSGNTIYF.

V usage is TRBV19 and J usage is TRBJ2-2; D gene unclear. V lost 4 bases to trimming and J lost 1 base, with 7 bases between them. The CDR3 extends over 14 amino acids. Germline CDR1 is LNHDA and CDR2 is SQIVND (reference sequence). The chain's CDR3 is CASSKRVNTGELFF. CDR3 DNA sequence: TGTGCCAGTAGTAAACGGGTGAACACCGGGGAGCTGTTTTTT.

The chain has TRBV7-2 and TRBJ2-5; 12 bases fit TRBD2. This CDR3 contains 15 residues. V shed 3 bases and J 5 bases; nucleotides not matched to a gene: 4. In germline, CDR1 is SGHTA, CDR2 FQGNSA. This CDR3 reads CASSFLAGGPETQYF. The CDR3 DNA is TGTGCCAGCAGCTTCCTAGCGGGAGGGCCGGAGACCCAGTACTTC.

V and J are TRBV6-1 and TRBJ2-3; 9 bases fit TRBD2. V shed 2 bases, J shed 3 bases, and the junction held 18 bases outside the gene matches. CDR1 and CDR2 from the germline V gene are MNHNS and SASEGT. The CDR3 has 20 residues. The CDR3 sequence is CASSEWWAASGKLGTDTQYF. The CDR3 nucleotides are TGTGCCAGCAGTGAATGGTGGGCGGCTAGCGGGAAATTAGGTACAGATACGCAGTATTTT.

V is TRBV11-2 and J is TRBJ2-1; D gene unclear. CDR3 length: 14 residues. Germline CDR1 reads SGHAT; CDR2 reads FQNNGV. Trimming cost V 3 bases and J 4 bases, with 10 bases left between them. The CDR3 loop is CASSLRVRYNEQFF. The CDR3 DNA follows: TGTGCCAGCAGCTTGCGCGTGAGGTACAATGAGCAGTTCTTC.

The V and J genes are TRBV13 and TRBJ2-3; 12 bases map to TRBD2. CDR1 and CDR2 (germline): PRHDT, FYEKMQ (reference sequence). This CDR3 has 18 amino acids. V lost 4 bases, J lost 6 bases, and 14 bases stayed unmatched. CDR3 loop: CASSYLAGGPLFDDTQYF. CDR3 nucleotide sequence: TGTGCCAGCAGCTATCTAGCGGGGGGGCCGTTATTTGATGATACGCAGTATTTT.

The chain joins TRBV28 to TRBJ1-1; D gene uncertain. V lost 7 bases to trimming and J lost 1 base, with 7 bases between them. From germline, CDR1 is MDHEN and CDR2 SYDVKM. The CDR3 consists of 12 residues. The CDR3 DNA sequence: TGTGCCAGCAAACGCGGGAACACTGAAGCTTTCTTT. This codes for CASKRGNTEAFF.

The rearrangement uses TRBV6-6 and TRBJ1-1; 7 nucleotides align to TRBD1. The CDR3 is 14 amino acids. Unmatched junction bases numbered 5, after V lost 6 bases and J lost 1 base. CDR1 and CDR2 (germline): MNHNY, SVGAGI (reference sequence). DNA for the CDR3: TGTGCCAGCAGACTCGGGACAGAGAACACTGAAGCTTTCTTT. Its translation is CASRLGTENTEAFF.

The chain joins TRBV19 to TRBJ1-3; perhaps TRBD1 as D (6 bases). This CDR3 region has 15 residues. Per germline, CDR1 LNHDA and CDR2 SQIVND (reference sequence). The V end was cut by 7 bases, the J end by 0 bases, with 13 bases between. CDR3 region: CASTADRYSGNTIYF. The DNA of the CDR3 is TGTGCCAGTACCGCCGACAGGTACTCTGGAAACACCATATATTTT.

The V gene is TRBV9, the J gene TRBJ2-2; 8 bases are a match to TRBD1. The germline gives CDR1 SGDLS, CDR2 YYNGEE. This CDR3 spans 15 amino acids. The V segment lost 4 bases and the J segment 4 bases; nucleotides outside the gene matches: 6. The CDR3 DNA reads as TGTGCCAGCAGCCCCCAGGGGGCAGTCACCGGGGAGCTGTTTTTT. This encodes CASSPQGAVTGELFF.

This clone was seen just once. The rearrangement joins TRBV29-1 to TRBJ1-1, with a weak D call TRBD1 (6 bases). CDR1 is SQVTM, CDR2 ANQGSEA, per germline. CDR3 length equals 12 residues. The CDR3 protein is CAGQTKNTEAFF. The CDR3 DNA reads TGCGCCGGACAGACTAAGAACACTGAAGCTTTCTTT.

This clone was observed once. The chain has TRBV4-3 and TRBJ1-5, with D perhaps matching TRBD1 (5 bases). Germline CDR1 is LGHNA and CDR2 is YSLEER. V shed 0 bases and J shed 5 bases, with 17 bases lying between them. The CDR3 is made up of 17 amino acids. This CDR3 is CASSQEGYGGADQPQHF. Here the CDR3 DNA reads TGCGCCAGCAGCCAAGAAGGGTATGGAGGGGCGGATCAGCCCCAGCATTTT.

This chain joins TRBV5-1 and TRBJ1-1, with 7 bases identical to TRBD1. This CDR3 has 15 residues. Germline CDR1 SGHRS, CDR2 YFSETQ. V shed 4 bases and J 4 bases; nucleotides not matched to a gene: 10. The CDR3 coding sequence is TGCGCCAGCAGCGGCAGACAGGGTGGGGTCACTGAAGCTTTCTTT. Residues: CASSGRQGGVTEAFF.

V gene TRBV28 combines with J gene TRBJ2-2; no definite D call. Germline lookup yields CDR1 MDHEN and CDR2 SYDVKM. The CDR3 is 13 amino acids. V dropped 4 bases and J dropped 7 bases, with 10 bases sitting between them. In DNA form, the CDR3 reads TGTGCCAGCAGTTCTGGTGGCTTCGGGGAGCTGTTTTTT. This encodes CASSSGGFGELFF.

This clone was picked up a small number of times. V usage is TRBV30 and J usage is TRBJ2-2, with TRBD1 matching over 7 bases. CDR3 length equals 14 residues. Germline assignment: CDR1 GTSNPN and CDR2 SVGIG (reference sequence). After removal of 2 bases from V and 3 bases from J, the junction contained 3 bases not matched to a gene. The CDR3 loop is CAWSLGGDTGELFF. Here the CDR3 DNA reads TGTGCCTGGAGTCTAGGGGGCGACACCGGGGAGCTGTTTTTT.

This clone was observed a handful of times. The same CDR3 arises from other DNA sequences in this sample as well. The chain couples TRBV7-2 to TRBJ2-2; 8 bases are a match to TRBD1. In germline, CDR1 is SGHTA, CDR2 FQGNSA. This CDR3 contains 15 residues. The trim removed 6 bases at V and 1 base at J, leaving 4 bases unmatched. DNA for the CDR3: TGTGCCAGCAGGGGGACAGGTCGGAACACCGGGGAGCTGTTTTTT. The encoded protein is CASRGTGRNTGELFF.

The chain has TRBV29-1 and TRBJ1-1; tentative D call: TRBD1 (5 bases). In germline, CDR1 is SQVTM, CDR2 ANQGSEA. Trimming stripped 4 bases from V and 3 bases from J, with 12 bases between. The CDR3 runs to 13 residues. The CDR3 nucleotides read TGCAGCGTTGTACATGCCAGGGACACTGAAGCTTTCTTT. Protein product: CSVVHARDTEAFF. Variable domain in full (rest from reference TRBV29-1 and TRBJ1-1): SAVISQKPSRDICQRGTSLTIQCQVDSQVTMMFWYRQQPGQSLTLIATANQGSEATYESGFVIDKFPISRPNLTFSTLTVSNMSPEDSSIYLCSVVHARDTEAFFGQGTRLTVV.

The rearrangement uses TRBV18 and TRBJ2-7; tentative D call: TRBD2 (6 bases). Germline-derived CDR1 and CDR2 are KGHSH and LQKENI. The CDR3 spans 14 residues. V lost 5 bases and J 4 bases, leaving 15 bases between the germline ends. The CDR3 DNA reads TGTGCCAGCTCATCTCAACCGGGAGCTTACGAGCAGTACTTC. This codes for CASSSQPGAYEQYF.

The gene calls are TRBV11-1 and TRBJ1-5; D is ambiguous. V dropped 4 bases and J dropped 7 bases, with 11 bases sitting between them. Germline V gives CDR1 SGHAT, CDR2 FQDESV (reference sequence). There are 13 residues in the CDR3. Written as DNA, the CDR3 is TGTGCCAGCAGCTCACGACCCGGGCAGCCCCAGCATTTT. This gives the protein CASSSRPGQPQHF. The full variable domain, in which reference TRBV11-1 and TRBJ1-5 provide the parts outside the CDR3, is EAEVAQSPRYKITEKSQAVAFWCDPISGHATLYWYRQILGQGPELLVQFQDESVVDDSQLPKDRFSAERLKGVDSTLKIQPAELGDSAMYLCASSSRPGQPQHFGDGTRLSIL.

This clone was detected only once. The V and J genes are TRBV10-3 and TRBJ2-1; D gene unclear. The CDR3 consists of 13 residues. Trimming shortened V by 10 bases and J by 0 bases, and 10 bases separated the two germline ends. Germline lookup yields CDR1 ENHRY and CDR2 SYGVKD. The CDR3 sequence: CASTESSYNEQFF. In DNA form, the CDR3 reads TGTGCCAGCACAGAAAGCTCCTACAATGAGCAGTTCTTC.

V gene TRBV7-6 combines with J gene TRBJ1-1; D is uncertain. CDR1 is SGHVS and CDR2 is FNYEAQ in the germline V gene. CDR3 length equals 15 residues. The V end lost 2 bases, the J end lost 2 bases, and 12 bases lay between the germline ends. The CDR3 loop is CASSLYQAQNTEAFF. In nucleotides, the CDR3 is TGTGCCAGCAGCTTATACCAGGCCCAAAACACTGAAGCTTTCTTT.

This chain connects TRBV7-2 to TRBJ2-7, with D possibly being TRBD2 (7 bases). This CDR3 comprises 14 residues. From germline, CDR1 is SGHTA and CDR2 FQGNSA. V was pared by 5 bases and J by 6 bases, with 17 bases between. Written as DNA, the CDR3 is TGTGCCAGCAGCCCACAGGGATTAGCGGGCGAGCAGTACTTC. Protein sequence: CASSPQGLAGEQYF.